The 32 T cell receptor beta chains below all came from one sample that was sequenced in a study of control samples from healthy donors and cancer patients. The repertoire was sequenced with immunoSEQ multiplex PCR; TCRdb's copy has only in-frame clones and lacks some. The sample includes under 70,000 clones, about 96% seen only once; the top ten take 0.95% to 1.4%. Sequencing used blood. These receptors originate from a woman between 18 and 29 years old in good health.

The CDR3 here is CASTDRVNSPLHF. The CDR3 DNA is TGTGCCAGTACGGACCGGGTCAATTCACCCCTCCACTTT. The chain is built from TRBV19 and TRBJ1-6; no reliable D call. This CDR3 is 13 amino acids long. Germline-derived CDR1 and CDR2 are LNHDA and SQIVND (reference sequence). V was shortened by 7 bases and J by 7 bases, with 11 bases between the two germline ends.

V is TRBV9 and J is TRBJ2-2; 9 bases are shared with TRBD2. CDR1 SGDLS and CDR2 YYNGEE come from the germline V gene. V was clipped by 10 bases and J by 6 bases; unmatched bases: 22. The CDR3 covers 18 residues. The chain's CDR3 is CARRVAVKGGGDPGELFF. CDR3 DNA sequence: TGTGCCCGCCGCGTCGCGGTGAAGGGCGGGGGGGACCCCGGGGAGCTGTTTTTT.

The sample holds one count of this clone. This chain joins TRBV2 and TRBJ1-6, with D possibly being TRBD1 (6 bases). Trimming stripped 1 base from V and 10 bases from J, with 14 bases between. Germline CDR1 SNHLY, CDR2 FYNNEI. The CDR3 contains 15 residues. For the CDR3, the DNA is TGTGCCAGCAGTGAAGAACAGGGTGTGCGGTCACCCCTCCACTTT. As protein: CASSEEQGVRSPLHF.

The rearrangement links TRBV19 to TRBJ1-2, with TRBD1 matching 11 bases. V was clipped by 3 bases and J by 3 bases; unmatched bases: 12. In germline, CDR1 is LNHDA, CDR2 SQIVND (reference sequence). The CDR3 is 18 amino acids. This chain's CDR3 is CASSMLPGQGVSYYGYTF. In nucleotides, the CDR3 is TGTGCCAGTAGTATGTTGCCGGGACAGGGGGTTTCTTACTATGGCTACACCTTC.

CDR3 sequence (DNA): TGTGCCAGCAGTTCGATAAACCAAGATAACTATGGCTACACCTTC. It encodes CASSSINQDNYGYTF. The chain combines TRBV2 with TRBJ1-2, with D uncertain. V gave up 5 bases and J gave up 1 base, with 14 bases separating them. The CDR3 extends over 15 amino acids. Germline V CDR1 and CDR2: SNHLY, FYNNEI. Variable domain in full (rest from reference TRBV2 and TRBJ1-2): EPEVTQTPSHQVTQMGQEVILRCVPISNHLYFYWYRQILGQKVEFLVSFYNNEISEKSEIFDDQFSVERPDGSNFTLKIRSTKLEDSAMYFCASSSINQDNYGYTFGSGTRLTVV.

This chain uses TRBV18 with TRBJ1-2; D unclear. The CDR3 runs to 13 residues. The ends were cut back, 2 bases at V and 7 bases at J, with 11 bases in the middle. Germline V gene data show CDR1 as KGHSH and CDR2 as LQKENI. In DNA, the CDR3 is TGTGCCAGCTCACCAGACCCTTCGGGTGGCTACACCTTC. This codes for CASSPDPSGGYTF.

The V and J genes are TRBV7-6 and TRBJ1-1, with D maybe TRBD1 (6 bases). V was clipped by 1 base and J by 4 bases, with 19 bases between them. The CDR3 is made up of 17 amino acids. CDR1 and CDR2 from the germline V gene are SGHVS and FNYEAQ. CDR3 sequence: CASSLGQARTRGTEAFF. Written as DNA, the CDR3 is TGTGCCAGCAGCTTAGGACAGGCTAGGACCAGGGGCACTGAAGCTTTCTTT.

The DNA for the CDR3 is TGCAGCGTCGGGGATGACAGGGGTCGAGGAAACACCATATATTTT. Its translation: CSVGDDRGRGNTIYF. This chain joins TRBV29-1 and TRBJ1-3, with 8 bases aligning to TRBD1. There are 15 residues in the CDR3. CDR1 and CDR2 from the germline V gene are SQVTM and ANQGSEA. V lost 6 bases and J lost 4; bases outside the gene matches: 11.

The rearrangement joins TRBV24-1 to TRBJ1-2; possible D gene TRBD1, 6 bases. Deletions cut 7 bases from V and 3 bases from J, with 11 bases between. Per the germline V gene, CDR1 is KGHDR and CDR2 is SFDVKD. The CDR3 has 13 amino acids. CDR3 region: CATSADRDYGYTF. In DNA, the CDR3 is TGTGCCACCAGCGCGGACAGAGACTATGGCTACACCTTC.

The chain couples TRBV9 to TRBJ1-4; D is unclear. Germline V gene data show CDR1 as SGDLS and CDR2 as YYNGEE. With 0 bases removed from V and 0 bases from J, the gap between germline ends came to 6 bases. CDR3 length: 15 amino acids. This chain's CDR3 is CASSVGDATNEKLFF. The CDR3 region has the DNA TGTGCCAGCAGCGTAGGTGACGCAACTAATGAAAAACTGTTTTTT.

This chain joins TRBV30 and TRBJ2-1, with no clear D. Trimming took 7 bases from V and 10 from J, leaving 11 bases between them. Per germline, CDR1 GTSNPN and CDR2 SVGIG (reference sequence). The CDR3 sequence is 10 residues long. The CDR3 protein is CAFSLGEQFF. CDR3 coding DNA: TGTGCCTTTTCGTTAGGGGAGCAGTTCTTC. The full variable domain, rest sourced from reference TRBV30 and TRBJ2-1, is SQTIHQWPATLVQPVGSPLSLECTVEGTSNPNLYWYRQAAGRGLQLLFYSVGIGQISSEVPQNLSASRPQDRQFILSSKKLLLSDSGFYLCAFSLGEQFFGPGTRLTVL.

The chain employs TRBV11-3 and TRBJ2-1; 11 nucleotides line up with TRBD2. Germline V gene data show CDR1 as SGHNT and CDR2 as YENEEA. V lost 1 base and J lost 7; bases outside the gene matches: 3. CDR3 size: 15 residues. The CDR3 here is CASSLGLAGGNEQFF. CDR3 DNA: TGTGCCAGCAGCTTAGGGCTAGCGGGGGGTAATGAGCAGTTCTTC.

The V gene is TRBV7-2, the J gene TRBJ2-7, with 8 bases fitting TRBD1. The trim removed 5 bases at V and 7 bases at J, leaving 10 bases unmatched. CDR1 is SGHTA and CDR2 is FQGNSA in the germline V gene. The CDR3 contains 14 residues. CDR3 coding DNA: TGTGCCAGCAGCCCCCAGGACAGGGTGGGAGAGCAGTACTTC. It translates to CASSPQDRVGEQYF.

This chain connects TRBV29-1 to TRBJ2-6, with unresolved D. The CDR3 sequence is 13 residues long. CDR1 and CDR2 from the germline V gene are SQVTM and ANQGSEA. The V gene lost 4 bases and the J gene lost 0 bases, with 4 bases spanning the gap. CDR3 amino acids: CSVASSGANVLTF. The CDR3 DNA follows: TGCAGCGTTGCCAGCTCTGGGGCCAACGTCCTGACTTTC.

The chain has TRBV13 and TRBJ1-1; D perhaps matches TRBD1 (5 bases). Germline CDR1 PRHDT, CDR2 FYEKMQ (reference sequence). The V end lost 3 bases, the J end lost 1 base, and 15 bases lay between the germline ends. This CDR3 has 16 residues. This chain's CDR3 is CASSFSRTGGNTEAFF. DNA of the CDR3: TGTGCCAGCAGCTTTAGTCGTACGGGGGGGAACACTGAAGCTTTCTTT.

The gene calls are TRBV27 and TRBJ1-6; D is undetermined. This CDR3 is 16 amino acids long. The germline V gene encodes CDR1 MNHEY and CDR2 SMNVEV (reference sequence). Deletions cut 4 bases from V and 5 bases from J, with 15 bases between. The CDR3 DNA is TGTGCCAGCAGTTCGGACTCTAGGGTCAATAATTCACCCCTCCACTTT. Protein product: CASSSDSRVNNSPLHF.

The chain couples TRBV25-1 to TRBJ1-4; 12 nucleotides match TRBD1. J lost 8 bases, V lost 4 bases, and 11 bases had no gene match. Germline V gives CDR1 MGHDK, CDR2 SYGVNS. CDR3 length equals 17 residues. CDR3 amino acids: CASSAGTGGVGGEKLFF. The CDR3 DNA reads as TGTGCCAGCAGTGCCGGGACAGGGGGCGTGGGGGGCGAAAAACTGTTTTTT.

In DNA form, the CDR3 reads TGTGCCAGCTCACGATGGAATGGGGAGACCCAGTACTTC. It codes for CASSRWNGETQYF. The V gene is TRBV18, the J gene TRBJ2-5; D remains ambiguous. Between the trimmed V and J ends, which lost 4 bases and 5 bases, there was a span of 11 bases. Germline V gene lookup returns CDR1 KGHSH and CDR2 LQKENI. This CDR3 contains 13 residues.

J is TRBJ2-5 and V is TRBV5-1; D gene uncertain. The CDR3 sequence is 14 residues long. Germline V gene data show CDR1 as SGHRS and CDR2 as YFSETQ. V was shortened by 2 bases and J by 5 bases, with 13 bases between the two germline ends. CDR3 in DNA: TGCGCCAGCAGCTTCTCTACTTTCGGGGAGACCCAGTACTTC. It specifies CASSFSTFGETQYF.

The rearrangement uses TRBV4-3 and TRBJ2-2; 8 positions agree with TRBD2. Germline assignment: CDR1 LGHNA and CDR2 YSLEER. Trimming at V came to 2 bases and at J to 3 bases, leaving 11 bases not matched to a gene. The CDR3 is 18 residues long. The CDR3 here is CASSQKARLAGYTGELFF. The DNA of the CDR3 is TGCGCCAGCAGCCAAAAGGCCCGGCTAGCGGGTTACACCGGGGAGCTGTTTTTT.

The chain employs TRBV11-2 and TRBJ2-7; D assignment may be TRBD1 or TRBD2 (5 bases each). CDR3 size: 15 residues. Germline V CDR1 and CDR2: SGHAT, FQNNGV. The germline V and J ends were trimmed by 2 bases and 2 bases, with 13 bases remaining between them. CDR3 protein: CASSLSDVGPYEQYF. The CDR3 nucleotides are TGTGCCAGCAGCTTATCGGATGTGGGACCCTACGAGCAGTACTTC.

The V and J genes are TRBV11-2 and TRBJ2-7; 12 positions agree with TRBD2. The J segment lost 1 base and the V segment lost 5 bases, leaving 3 bases of the junction unmatched. Germline lookup yields CDR1 SGHAT and CDR2 FQNNGV. This CDR3 is 15 amino acids long. The CDR3 DNA reads as TGTGCCAGCAGCCCACTAGCGGGGGGATCCTACGAGCAGTACTTC. Translated: CASSPLAGGSYEQYF.

The V call is TRBV10-3, the J call TRBJ1-1, with D possibly matching TRBD1 (5 bases). With 5 bases removed from V and 0 bases from J, the gap between germline ends came to 13 bases. CDR3 length: 15 amino acids. Per the germline V gene, CDR1 is ENHRY and CDR2 is SYGVKD. The CDR3 here is CAISKTDSLNTEAFF. As DNA, the CDR3 is TGTGCCATCAGTAAAACCGACAGCTTGAACACTGAAGCTTTCTTT.

The rearrangement joins TRBV5-1 to TRBJ1-1; the D gene is possibly TRBD1 (5 bases). This CDR3 has 13 amino acids. Germline V CDR1 and CDR2: SGHRS, YFSETQ. Trimming left V 4 bases short and J 4 bases short, with 11 bases between. The CDR3 nucleotides read TGCGCCAGCAGCCCGACAGTTACCACTGAAGCTTTCTTT. Protein: CASSPTVTTEAFF. Using reference TRBV5-1 and TRBJ1-1 for the parts outside the CDR3, the full variable domain is KAGVTQTPRYLIKTRGQQVTLSCSPISGHRSVSWYQQTPGQGLQFLFEYFSETQRNKGNFPGRFSGRQFSNSRSEMNVSTLELGDSALYLCASSPTVTTEAFFGQGTRLTVV.

This clone was detected once. The J gene is TRBJ1-2, the V gene TRBV15; 7 nucleotides match TRBD1. V was clipped by 1 base and J by 8 bases; unmatched bases: 10. Germline-derived CDR1 and CDR2 are LNHNV and YYDKDF (reference sequence). This CDR3 comprises 15 residues. CDR3: CATSRGIGTAQGYTF. The CDR3 DNA reads as TGTGCCACCAGCAGAGGAATTGGGACAGCCCAGGGCTACACCTTC.

The chain employs TRBV4-1 and TRBJ2-3, with D possibly being TRBD1 or TRBD2 (6 bases each). The CDR3 sequence is 17 residues long. The V end was cut by 1 base, the J end by 5 bases, with 19 bases between. Looked up from germline, CDR1 is MGHRA and CDR2 is YSYEKL. CDR3 residues: CASSQVMVRGHGDTQYF. The CDR3 bases are TGCGCCAGCAGCCAAGTCATGGTTCGGGGGCATGGAGATACGCAGTATTTT.

This clone appeared a single time. The chain recombines TRBV7-9 with TRBJ2-3; TRBD1 agrees at 10 bases. The trim removed 3 bases at V and 6 bases at J, leaving 6 bases unmatched. Germline V CDR1 and CDR2: SEHNR, FQNEAQ (reference sequence). The CDR3 covers 15 residues. As DNA, the CDR3 is TGTGCCAGCAGCTTGACAGGGGGCATTTTTGATACGCAGTATTTT. Its protein is CASSLTGGIFDTQYF. Full variable domain (outside the CDR3, taken from reference TRBV7-9 and TRBJ2-3): DTGVSQNPRHKITKRGQNVTFRCDPISEHNRLYWYRQTLGQGPEFLTYFQNEAQLEKSRLLSDRFSAERPKGSFSTLEIQRTEQGDSAMYLCASSLTGGIFDTQYFGPGTRLTVL.

The V and J genes are TRBV2 and TRBJ2-1; possibly TRBD2 for D (6 bases). The CDR3 loop spans 15 amino acids. Germline CDR1 is SNHLY and CDR2 is FYNNEI. Trimming pared 3 bases from V and 4 bases from J, leaving 13 bases between. The CDR3 bases are TGTGCCAGCAGTGACGGGGTAGCGGTATACAATGAGCAGTTCTTC. Encoded protein: CASSDGVAVYNEQFF.

The chain combines TRBV11-2 with TRBJ2-3; D is ambiguous. Trimming removed 7 bases from V and 5 bases from J, with 19 bases in between. Germline-derived CDR1 and CDR2 are SGHAT and FQNNGV. The CDR3 loop spans 15 amino acids. The CDR3 loop reads CASTPTGRMQDTQYF. In nucleotides, the CDR3 is TGTGCCAGCACCCCCACTGGACGGATGCAAGATACGCAGTATTTT.

The V call is TRBV30, the J call TRBJ1-1; possibly TRBD1 for D (5 bases). The V and J ends lost 3 bases and 1 base respectively, with 12 bases between them. From germline, CDR1 is GTSNPN and CDR2 SVGIG (reference sequence). The CDR3 sequence is 14 residues long. The CDR3, as DNA: TGTGCCTGGAGCCCGGGACTTAAGAACACTGAAGCTTTCTTT. Its translation is CAWSPGLKNTEAFF. The full variable domain, its missing parts supplied by reference TRBV30 and TRBJ1-1, is SQTIHQWPATLVQPVGSPLSLECTVEGTSNPNLYWYRQAAGRGLQLLFYSVGIGQISSEVPQNLSASRPQDRQFILSSKKLLLSDSGFYLCAWSPGLKNTEAFFGQGTRLTVV.

J is TRBJ1-1 and V is TRBV7-2; D unclear. The germline V gene has CDR1 SGHTA and CDR2 FQGNSA. CDR3 length: 14 residues. V was shortened by 3 bases and J by 5 bases, with 13 bases between the two germline ends. CDR3: CASSFFRTGTEAFF. The CDR3 bases are TGTGCCAGCAGCTTCTTCCGGACTGGTACTGAAGCTTTCTTT. The full variable domain, its missing parts supplied by reference TRBV7-2 and TRBJ1-1, is GAGVSQSPSNKVTEKGKDVELRCDPISGHTALYWYRQSLGQGLEFLIYFQGNSAPDKSGLPSDRFSAERTGGSVSTLTIQRTQQEDSAVYLCASSFFRTGTEAFFGQGTRLTVV.

The chain has TRBV3-1 (or the pseudogene TRBV3-2) and TRBJ2-5, with 11 bases lining up with TRBD2. V trimming: 3 bases; J trimming: 5 bases; junction bases outside the gene matches: 5. The CDR3 loop spans 15 amino acids. Looked up from germline, CDR1 is LGHDT and CDR2 is YNNKEL (reference sequence). CDR3 DNA sequence: TGTGCCAGCAGCCAGGCCGGGACTAGCGGTGAGACCCAGTACTTC. It yields the protein CASSQAGTSGETQYF.